The 5 T cell receptor beta chains in this list originate from one sample, sequenced in a study of blood T cell repertoires in COVID-19. Using immunoSEQ multiplex PCR, the repertoire was profiled, and TCRdb retains in-frame clones only, with some absent. Among 490,000 or so clones, about 88% were seen once, and the ten largest hold 6.5% to 8.5%. Sequenced material: PBMCs or T cells enriched from blood (not recorded which). Source of these receptors: a woman aged 55-69 years who had recovered from COVID-19.

The rearrangement uses TRBV5-6 and TRBJ1-3; D call uncertain. Trimming shortened V by 1 base and J by 2 bases, and 10 bases separated the two germline ends. Per germline, CDR1 SGHDT and CDR2 YYEEEE. CDR3 length: 15 amino acids. CDR3 nucleotide sequence: TGTGCCAGCAGCTTGTTCGCAGTTCCTGGAAACACCATATATTTT. It translates to CASSLFAVPGNTIYF.

This rearrangement joins TRBV9 to TRBJ1-4; TRBD1 matches at 9 bases. The V gene's germline CDR1 is SGDLS and CDR2 YYNGEE. The CDR3 spans 15 residues. With V trimmed by 4 bases and J by 2 bases, 3 bases remained unmatched. The DNA of the CDR3 is TGTGCCAGCAGCATCGGGACAGGGACTAATGAAAAACTGTTTTTT. This sequence encodes CASSIGTGTNEKLFF.

This clone was found a few times. The rearrangement links TRBV5-3 to TRBJ1-1; 9 positions match TRBD1. TRBV5-3 is an ORF, and what it does is uncertain. V was pared by 0 bases and J by 0 bases, with 9 bases of the junction left unmatched. The length of the CDR3 is 18 residues. CDR3 protein: CARSLVPRQGGMNTEAFF. The CDR3 bases are TGTGCCAGAAGCTTGGTCCCACGACAGGGGGGAATGAACACTGAAGCTTTCTTT.

The chain has TRBV4-1 and TRBJ2-2; TRBD1 aligns across 9 bases. The germline V gene encodes CDR1 MGHRA and CDR2 YSYEKL. V was pared by 6 bases and J by 6 bases, with 17 bases of the junction left unmatched. This CDR3 is built from 18 residues. This chain's CDR3 is CASSPMRIRTGDSGELFF. CDR3 DNA sequence: TGCGCCAGCAGTCCGATGCGAATTAGGACAGGGGACTCCGGGGAGCTGTTTTTT.

This chain connects TRBV6-6 to TRBJ1-3, with 7 nucleotides matching TRBD1. This CDR3 comprises 15 residues. Germline V lookup: CDR1 MNHNY, CDR2 SVGAGI (reference sequence). V dropped 6 bases and J dropped 0; count of bases not matched to a gene: 5. CDR3 sequence reads: CASRGQISSGNTIYF. The CDR3 nucleotides read TGTGCCAGCAGGGGACAGATCAGCTCTGGAAACACCATATATTTT.